The rows below give T cell receptor beta chains drawn from one sample of a study of blood T cell repertoires in COVID-19. The data were produced by immunoSEQ multiplex PCR, yet TCRdb's version contains in-frame clones alone and is incomplete. The sample holds fewer than 350,000 clones; around 89% are singletons and the top ten take 4.1%. The sequenced sample consisted of PBMCs or T cells enriched from blood (not recorded which). The receptors originated from a woman in her 30s with acute COVID-19. CDR3s include the opening cysteine and the closing phenylalanine or tryptophan. The D gene is left open where the match is weak. Only part of the rows carry a size: once, few, many, or a class if the clone is expanded.

NA,TRBV27,TRBJ2-7,NA,CASNGEQYF,TGTGCCAGCAACGGCGAGCAGTACTTC
NA,TRBV5-1,TRBJ1-1,NA,CASSRRDLTNTEAFF,TGCGCCAGCAGCCGACGCGACTTGACGAACACTGAAGCTTTCTTT
NA,TRBV19,TRBJ1-2,once,CASSILYSQFYGYTF,TGTGCCAGTAGTATTCTTTACAGCCAATTCTATGGCTACACCTTC
NA,TRBV15,TRBJ2-7,NA,CATSRDLAVSYEQYF,TGTGCCACCAGCAGAGATTTGGCGGTCTCCTACGAGCAGTACTTC
NA,TRBV29-1,TRBJ2-7,once,CSVRSKSEQYF,TGCAGCGTCCGGTCGAAGAGCGAGCAGTACTTC
TRBD1,TRBV11-3,TRBJ2-1,NA,CASSRRDSNNEQFF,TGTGCCAGCAGCCGCCGGGACAGTAACAATGAGCAGTTCTTC
NA,TRBV5-8,TRBJ1-2,NA,CASSFRDYGYTF,TGTGCCAGCAGTTTCAGGGACTATGGCTACACCTTC
NA,TRBV2,TRBJ2-3,NA,CASSEVGAGTDTQYF,TGTGCCAGCAGTGAAGTGGGAGCTGGCACAGATACGCAGTATTTT
NA,TRBV4-1,TRBJ2-7,NA,CASSLVPLVDEQYF,TGCGCCAGCAGCCTGGTTCCGTTAGTTGACGAGCAGTACTTC
TRBD1,TRBV5-3,TRBJ2-2,NA,CARSPRKGRGGQGRAGELFF,TGTGCCAGAAGCCCCCGGAAGGGTAGAGGTGGACAGGGTAGAGCCGGGGAGCTGTTTTTT
TRBD2,TRBV19,TRBJ2-1,NA,CASSIEWTSSNEQFF,TGTGCCAGTAGTATAGAGTGGACTAGCTCGAATGAGCAGTTCTTC
TRBD1,TRBV19,TRBJ1-5,NA,CASSGTGGFQPQHF,TGTGCCAGTAGTGGGACAGGGGGGTTTCAGCCCCAGCATTTT
NA,TRBV5-1,TRBJ1-1,NA,CASSPHGRATEAFF,TGCGCCAGCAGCCCGCACGGCAGGGCCACTGAAGCTTTCTTT
NA,TRBV4-1,TRBJ2-7,NA,CASSQTSYSYEQYF,TGCGCCAGCAGCCAAACATCATACTCCTACGAGCAGTACTTC
NA,TRBV27,TRBJ2-7,NA,CASSFPAGEQYF,TGTGCCAGCAGTTTTCCGGCGGGGGAGCAGTACTTC
NA,TRBV18,TRBJ2-1,few,CASSQAYEQFF,TGTGCCAGCTCACAAGCGTATGAGCAGTTCTTC
TRBD2,TRBV6-4,TRBJ2-1,NA,CASRLLAEYNEQFF,TGTGCCAGCAGGCTGCTAGCGGAATACAATGAGCAGTTCTTC
TRBD2,TRBV29-1,TRBJ2-1,NA,CSVHSGTSYNEQFF,TGCAGCGTTCATAGCGGGACCTCCTACAATGAGCAGTTCTTC
TRBD2,TRBV5-4,TRBJ2-3,few,CASSLYGAGGGTDTQYF,TGTGCCAGCAGTTTATATGGAGCGGGGGGCGGCACAGATACGCAGTATTTT
NA,TRBV19,TRBJ2-1,few,CASSQMNPGRNEQFF,TGTGCCAGTAGTCAGATGAACCCAGGGAGGAATGAGCAGTTCTTC
NA,TRBV13,TRBJ2-7,NA,CASSRESYEQYF,TGTGCCAGCAGCCGGGAGTCCTACGAGCAGTACTTC
TRBD2,TRBV29-1,TRBJ2-7,NA,CSVGREGASEQYF,TGCAGCGTTGGAAGGGAGGGTGCCTCCGAGCAGTACTTC
NA,TRBV5-4,TRBJ2-1,NA,CVSSLGGSGSYNEQFF,TGTGTCAGCAGCTTGGGTGGTAGCGGCTCCTACAATGAGCAGTTCTTC
NA,TRBV7-9,TRBJ2-5,once,CASSSAGQETQYF,TGTGCCAGCAGCTCGGCGGGACAAGAGACCCAGTACTTC
TRBD2,TRBV2,TRBJ2-5,NA,CASRSGVLGETQYF,TGTGCCAGCAGGAGCGGGGTGCTTGGAGAGACCCAGTACTTC
TRBD1,TRBV11-2,TRBJ2-7,NA,CASSALGTGVEQYF,TGTGCCAGCAGCGCACTTGGGACAGGGGTCGAGCAGTACTTC
TRBD2,TRBV7-3,TRBJ2-3,NA,CASSLPSLAGDTDTQYF,TGTGCCAGCAGCCTCCCCTCCCTAGCGGGGGATACAGATACGCAGTATTTT